Listed below are T cell receptor beta chains from one sample, sequenced in a study of Graves' ophthalmopathy and Graves' hyperthyroidism. Via MiXCR, TCRdb re-called the multiplex PCR reads, giving one row per CDR3 protein. The top ten clones hold about a tenth of a sample with about half a million distinct CDR3 sequences, approximately 14% of them seen once. Sequenced: blood. All receptors derive from a woman aged 30 to 39 with Graves' ophthalmopathy. Each CDR3 is given without its conserved first and last residue. The size entry is marked missing in some rows and otherwise reads once, few, many or a size class.

j_call v_call clone_size cdr3_aa
TRBJ1-6 TRBV30 many AWSERDHSPLH
TRBJ2-7 TRBV28 many ASSPQGPRQGSY
TRBJ2-5 TRBV12-3/TRBV12-4 few ASRGSGGSQETQY
TRBJ2-7 TRBV5-1 many ASSVGLAGTYEQY
TRBJ1-3 TRBV12-3/TRBV12-4 many ASTTRTGAGNTIY
TRBJ2-5 TRBV7-9 few ASSKGRAGETQY
TRBJ2-5 TRBV11-2 few ASSLRTSGRALETQY
TRBJ2-2 TRBV2 many ATGQGGTGELF
TRBJ1-5 TRBV6-4 NA ASSETVAPQPQH
TRBJ1-6 TRBV5-4 few ASSWDRGVNSPLH
TRBJ2-7 TRBV7-8 many ASSPSGSTFDEQY
TRBJ2-7 TRBV12-3/TRBV12-4 many ASSPGRVFEQY
TRBJ1-2 TRBV28 many ASTPRAINYGYT
TRBJ1-6 TRBV27 many ASSFRGLNSPLH
TRBJ2-2 TRBV24-1 many ATKREGDTGELF
TRBJ2-7 TRBV25-1 many ASSEWTSSGGNEQY
TRBJ2-7 TRBV9 many ASSVVQGNEQY
TRBJ1-1 TRBV11-2 many ASSPTGWASTEAF
TRBJ1-1 TRBV7-8 many ASSWGTYGEAF
TRBJ1-2 TRBV12-3/TRBV12-4 many ASSNDPLGFNYGYT
TRBJ2-7 TRBV4-1 many ASSQEWTSGIYEQY
TRBJ1-6 TRBV10-3 NA AIKTGGGPLH
TRBJ1-1 TRBV20-1 NA SAFRRGGNTEAF
TRBJ2-5 TRBV2 many ARRQERETQY
TRBJ2-5 TRBV7-2 many ASSLGLAGGETQY
TRBJ2-2 TRBV6-2/TRBV6-3 many ASSYSDTVTGELF
TRBJ2-2 TRBV19 NA ASKGTGVRTGELF
TRBJ2-7 TRBV30 many AWSYRTGVPYEQY
TRBJ2-5 TRBV10-3 many AIAGAGGLETQY
TRBJ2-2 TRBV19 few ASSSIRGTGELF
TRBJ2-5 TRBV6-5 many ASSYGGGGQETQY
TRBJ1-2 TRBV12-3/TRBV12-4 many ASRGRGEYGYT
TRBJ2-2 TRBV19 few ASKGDYTGELF
TRBJ2-2 TRBV12-3/TRBV12-4 many ASRDLGELF
TRBJ2-5 TRBV20-1 many SVDSGRAGGPEETQY